Listed below are T cell receptor beta chains from one sample, sequenced in a study of T cell responses to AZD1222 COVID-19 vaccine. The method was immunoSEQ multiplex PCR; TCRdb's version includes in-frame clones alone and lacks a portion of them. This table has approximately 140,000 clones, almost 90% appearing once. The sequencing here drew on peripheral blood, taken 28 days after the second AZD1222 dose. Receptors were obtained from an adult who received the AZD1222 COVID-19 vaccine. Each CDR3 is given with its conserved first and last residue. A D gene is named only where the DNA matches it firmly. Clone size, where shown, is once, few, many, or a class for clones that have expanded.

TRBD2	TRBV5-4	TRBJ2-5	NA	CASSSGGVQYF	TGTGCCAGCAGCTCCGGGGGGGTCCAGTACTTC
NA	TRBV30	TRBJ1-2	NA	CAWTGAILRGYTF	TGTGCCTGGACAGGGGCGATTTTAAGAGGCTACACCTTC
NA	TRBV18	TRBJ1-1	NA	CASSPPSGLIEAFF	TGTGCCAGCTCACCACCGTCAGGGTTGATTGAAGCTTTCTTT
NA	TRBV5-5	TRBJ1-1	NA	CASSLETVREAFF	TGTGCCAGCAGCTTGGAGACAGTTCGAGAAGCTTTCTTT
NA	TRBV27	TRBJ1-6	NA	CASSLSRTTSSPLHF	TGTGCCAGCAGTTTAAGCAGAACCACCAGTTCACCCCTCCACTTT
TRBD1	TRBV18	TRBJ2-1	once	CASSQPGQAYNEQFF	TGTGCCAGCTCACAACCGGGACAGGCTTACAATGAGCAGTTCTTC
NA	TRBV5-1	TRBJ1-1	NA	CASSYQDLNTEAFF	TGCGCCAGCAGCTACCAGGACCTGAACACTGAAGCTTTCTTT
TRBD2	TRBV9	TRBJ2-7	NA	CASSVEEGLAGGTYEQYF	TGTGCCAGCAGCGTAGAAGAGGGACTAGCGGGAGGAACCTACGAGCAGTACTTC
NA	TRBV3-1/TRBV3-2	TRBJ2-1	few	CASSQASRNEQFF	TGTGCCAGCAGCCAAGCGAGTAGGAATGAGCAGTTCTTC
TRBD1	TRBV6-2/TRBV6-3	TRBJ1-6	NA	CASSYRQGASPLHF	TGTGCCAGCAGTTACCGACAGGGGGCCTCACCCCTCCACTTT
TRBD1	TRBV5-4	TRBJ1-1	NA	CASSSRGQVTEAFF	TGTGCCAGCAGCTCCAGGGGGCAGGTCACTGAAGCTTTCTTT
TRBD1	TRBV18	TRBJ1-2	NA	CASSPETGAVDYGYTF	TGTGCCAGCTCACCGGAGACAGGGGCTGTTGACTATGGCTACACCTTC
TRBD1	TRBV5-1	TRBJ2-2	NA	CASSWDRSGELFF	TGCGCCAGCAGCTGGGACAGGAGCGGGGAGCTGTTTTTT